One and the same sample provided the 13 T cell receptor beta chains below, sequenced in a study of T cell changes during pregnancy in multiple sclerosis. Data came from immunoSEQ multiplex PCR; TCRdb stores just in-frame clones and leaves some out. The sample yields 66,000 or so clones, just under 90% seen once. Sequencing used peripheral blood, obtained in the first trimester of pregnancy. The receptors come from a female donor in good health, enrolled as a control in a pregnancy study.

This chain uses TRBV6-1 with TRBJ1-2; D gene unclear. Germline V gene data show CDR1 as MNHNS and CDR2 as SASEGT. The CDR3 runs to 15 residues. The germline V and J ends were trimmed by 7 bases and 1 base, with 16 bases remaining between them. This CDR3 reads CASTGQDEINYGYTF. The CDR3 nucleotides read TGTGCCAGCACTGGGCAGGATGAGATTAACTATGGCTACACCTTC.

This clone was recorded once. This chain joins TRBV18 and TRBJ1-5; D gene uncertain. Germline-derived CDR1 and CDR2 are KGHSH and LQKENI. V was cut by 5 bases and J by 0 bases, with 11 bases left in between. This CDR3 region has 15 residues. In DNA, the CDR3 is TGTGCCAGCTCATCCTCAGGTAATAGCAATCAGCCCCAGCATTTT. Translated: CASSSSGNSNQPQHF.

This clone has just a few counts. The genes are TRBV7-2 and TRBJ1-6; D is possibly TRBD1 (6 bases). There are 17 residues in the CDR3. Germline loops: CDR1 SGHTA, CDR2 FQGNSA. V lost 8 bases and J 7 bases, leaving 24 bases between the germline ends. Written as DNA, the CDR3 is TGTGCCAGCCACACTGAATCGGTTTCGGGACAAAATTCACCCCTCCACTTT. This encodes CASHTESVSGQNSPLHF.

This chain joins TRBV21-1 and TRBJ1-5; the table's D gene call, TRBD1, was not cross checked with the DNA. TRBV21-1 is an annotated pseudogene. The CDR3 is 20 residues long. The CDR3 sequence: CASSSRGSGQLGYSNQPQHF. The CDR3 DNA is TGTGCCAGCAGCTCCCGAGGCTCGGGACAGTTGGGATATAGCAATCAGCCCCAGCATTTT.

This rearrangement joins TRBV7-9 to TRBJ1-1; D perhaps matches TRBD1 (6 bases). The CDR3 extends over 16 amino acids. From germline, CDR1 is SEHNR and CDR2 FQNEAQ (reference sequence). Deletions cut 3 bases from V and 0 bases from J, with 14 bases between. The CDR3 protein is CASSLRGGSMNTEAFF. The CDR3, as DNA: TGTGCCAGCAGCTTGCGTGGGGGCTCTATGAACACTGAAGCTTTCTTT.

The chain recombines TRBV2 with TRBJ2-7, with D possibly TRBD1 on 6 matching bases. This CDR3 comprises 13 residues. Trimming pared 5 bases from V and 4 bases from J, leaving 12 bases between. Germline values: CDR1 SNHLY, CDR2 FYNNEI. Written as DNA, the CDR3 is TGTGCCAGCAGTCTAGAACAGGGTTACGAGCAGTACTTC. Translation: CASSLEQGYEQYF.

The chain employs TRBV9 and TRBJ1-1; TRBD1 agrees at 9 bases. This CDR3 has 14 residues. J lost 5 bases, V lost 3 bases, and 5 bases had no gene match. Germline CDR1 reads SGDLS; CDR2 reads YYNGEE. The CDR3 is CASSAGQGRTEAFF. The CDR3, as DNA: TGTGCCAGCAGCGCAGGACAGGGGAGGACTGAAGCTTTCTTT.

Only one count was recorded for this clone. The gene calls are TRBV7-6 and TRBJ2-7; TRBD1 agrees at 7 bases. V lost 5 bases to trimming and J lost 2 bases; unmatched junction nucleotides: 3. Germline-derived CDR1 and CDR2 are SGHVS and FNYEAQ. The length of the CDR3 is 13 residues. The CDR3 loop is CASSRDSTYEQYF. CDR3 coding DNA: TGTGCCAGCAGCCGGGACAGTACCTACGAGCAGTACTTC.

V is TRBV6-6 and J is TRBJ2-3; no clear D. Per the germline V gene, CDR1 is MNHNY and CDR2 is SVGAGI (reference sequence). V lost 6 bases and J lost 4, with 8 bases in between. The CDR3 totals 12 residues. The CDR3, as DNA: TGTGCCAGCAGCCGTTCGGCAGATACGCAGTATTTT. Its translation: CASSRSADTQYF.

The chain employs TRBV19 and TRBJ2-3; TRBD2 matches 7 bases. The V gene end was trimmed by 6 bases and the J gene end by 0 bases; junction bases not matched to a gene: 3. This CDR3 has 14 amino acids. Germline CDR1 LNHDA, CDR2 SQIVND (reference sequence). CDR3: CASRPAGSTDTQYF. The CDR3 DNA reads TGTGCCAGTAGGCCAGCGGGGAGCACAGATACGCAGTATTTT.

J is TRBJ2-1 and V is TRBV4-2; D is possibly TRBD2 (7 bases). Trimming cost V 1 base and J 0 bases, with 13 bases left between them. CDR3 length: 17 residues. Germline lookup yields CDR1 LGHNA and CDR2 YNFKEQ. Written as DNA, the CDR3 is TGTGCCAGCAGCCAAGGAGTGCGGGGGCGCTCCTACAATGAGCAGTTCTTC. This encodes CASSQGVRGRSYNEQFF.

The J gene is TRBJ2-3, the V gene TRBV10-3; 8 bases are shared with TRBD1. V gave up 6 bases and J gave up 1 base; unmatched junction bases: 9. This CDR3 is built from 16 residues. Germline CDR1 reads ENHRY; CDR2 reads SYGVKD. In DNA, the CDR3 is TGTGCCATCAGACCGTTAGAGGGACAGGGCACAGATACGCAGTATTTT. It encodes CAIRPLEGQGTDTQYF.

The chain couples TRBV4-3 to TRBJ1-1; 7 bases agree with TRBD1. CDR3 length: 15 amino acids. CDR1 LGHNA and CDR2 YSLEER come from the germline V gene. The trim removed 4 bases at V and 5 bases at J, leaving 10 bases unmatched. The CDR3 is CASSLYSTGATEAFF. CDR3 coding DNA: TGCGCCAGCAGCCTATACTCTACAGGGGCGACTGAAGCTTTCTTT.